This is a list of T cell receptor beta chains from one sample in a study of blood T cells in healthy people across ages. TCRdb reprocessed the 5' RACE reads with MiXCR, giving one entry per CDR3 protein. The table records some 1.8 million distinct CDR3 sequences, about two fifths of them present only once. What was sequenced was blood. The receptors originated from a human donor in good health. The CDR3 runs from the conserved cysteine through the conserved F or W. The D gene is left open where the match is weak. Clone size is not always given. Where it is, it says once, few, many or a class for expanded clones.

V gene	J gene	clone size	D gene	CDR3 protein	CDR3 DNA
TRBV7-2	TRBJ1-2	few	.	CASSLAASPYGYTF	TGTGCCAGCAGCTTAGCTGCCAGTCCCTATGGCTACACCTTC
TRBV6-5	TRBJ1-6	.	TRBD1	CASSQTGWNSPLHF	TGTGCCAGCAGTCAGACAGGGTGGAATTCACCCCTCCACTTT
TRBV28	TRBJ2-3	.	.	CASSRLLRSTDTQYF	TGTGCCAGCAGTAGGCTGCTACGAAGCACAGATACGCAGTATTTT
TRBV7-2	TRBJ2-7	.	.	CASSPATPTYEQYF	TGTGCCAGCAGCCCGGCGACACCGACCTACGAGCAGTACTTC
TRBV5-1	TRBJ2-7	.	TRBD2	CASSTASGGYNEQYF	TGCGCCAGCAGCACCGCTAGCGGGGGCTACAATGAGCAGTACTTC
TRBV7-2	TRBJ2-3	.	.	CASSSPEEFEQYF	TGTGCCAGCAGCTCCCCCGAGGAGTTCGAGCAGTATTTT
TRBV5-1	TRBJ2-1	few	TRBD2	CASRVSGGARLYNEQFF	TGCGCCAGTCGAGTTAGCGGGGGGGCTCGGCTTTACAATGAGCAGTTCTTC
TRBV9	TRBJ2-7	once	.	CASSVEPGSSYNEQYF	TGTGCCAGCAGCGTAGAGCCGGGGAGCTCCTACAATGAGCAGTACTTC
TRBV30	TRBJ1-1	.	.	CAWSLRVSRAFF	TGTGCCTGGAGCCTCAGGGTATCTAGAGCTTTCTTT
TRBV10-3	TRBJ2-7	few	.	CATATGGRTYEQYF	TGTGCCACCGCAACAGGAGGGAGGACCTACGAGCAGTACTTC
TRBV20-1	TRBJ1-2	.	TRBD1	CSARIPDRELGYTF	TGCAGTGCTCGAATCCCCGACAGGGAACTCGGCTACACCTTC
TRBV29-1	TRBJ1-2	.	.	CSVEGGRANYGYTF	TGCAGCGTTGAGGGTGGACGAGCTAACTATGGCTACACCTTC